Detailed here is one T cell receptor (beta chain). The protocol was immunoSEQ multiplex PCR, while the TCRdb copy is restricted to in-frame clones and leaves out a portion. The table includes about 30,000 clones, 91% detected once. CDR3 size: 17 residues. Germline V gene lookup returns CDR1 MDHEN and CDR2 SYDVKM. With 6 bases removed from V and 5 bases from J, the gap between germline ends came to 25 bases. This sample was taken from a study of T cells in localized non-small cell lung cancer. This sample comprised PBMCs, obtained before any cancer treatment. This sequence was found in a man aged 40 to 70 with stage II lung adenocarcinoma. The gene calls are TRBV28 and TRBJ1-2; tentative D call: TRBD1 (5 bases). CDR3 bases: TGTGCCAGCAGACCGGACCCCAGGGTCGGTGGCGCTTATGGCTACACCTTC. Amino acid sequence: CASRPDPRVGGAYGYTF.